This TCR beta chain came from a study of CD8+ T cells in alopecia areata. Study overall: Oral tofacitinib (5 to 10 mg twice daily) was administered to treated patients. Tofacitinib treatment spanned 6 to 18 months, with 6 months off drug afterward.

RNA, once extracted, was reverse transcribed into cDNA for use as the sequencing template. Libraries were prepared by immunoSEQ multiplex PCR; TCRdb keeps only in-frame clonotypes and omits some of them. Among 170,000 or so clones listed, around 63% were seen once. Using a FACSAria, the CD4+ and CD8+ T cells were sorted from the PBMCs. Trimming took off 6 bases at V and 4 bases at J, with 12 bases between the two ends. CDR1 and CDR2 (germline): SGHDN, FVKESK. This CDR3 is 13 amino acids long. Here the sequenced sample was CD4+ T cells sorted from blood, taken at week 0. The V and J genes are TRBV14 and TRBJ1-1, with D perhaps matching TRBD1 (6 bases). The source of this sequence is a human donor with alopecia areata. CDR3 residues: CASSTGQSTEAFF. CDR3 nucleotide sequence: TGTGCCAGCAGTACAGGGCAGAGCACTGAAGCTTTCTTT. Based on the CDR3 plus reference TRBV14 and TRBJ1-1, the full variable domain is EAGVTQFPSHSVIEKGQTVTLRCDPISGHDNLYWYRRVMGKEIKFLLHFVKESKQDESGMPNNRFLAERTGGTYSTLKVQPAELEDSGVYFCASSTGQSTEAFFGQGTRLTVV.